This entry describes one T cell receptor (beta chain). TCRdb keeps only in-frame clones here, not all; method: immunoSEQ multiplex PCR. The table records roughly 190,000 clones, 80% to 95% of them present only once. This specimen belongs to a study of blood T cell repertoires in COVID-19. Whole-study context: Sites across the United States, Italy and Spain contributed samples from acute and convalescent COVID-19.

Sequenced: peripheral blood. This clonotype was sampled from a man in his fifties with acute or convalescent COVID-19.

As DNA, the CDR3 is TGCAGCGTCGCCACTAGCGGGAGCAGAGAGACCCAGTACTTC. It translates to CSVATSGSRETQYF. The rearrangement links TRBV29-1 to TRBJ2-5, with 11 bases aligning to TRBD2. This CDR3 comprises 14 residues. Germline lookup yields CDR1 SQVTM and CDR2 ANQGSEA. Trimming cost V 6 bases and J 4 bases; bases outside gene matches: 7.